The 22 T cell receptor beta chains below all came from one sample that was sequenced in a study of blood T cell repertoires in COVID-19. Profiling relied on immunoSEQ multiplex PCR, and the TCRdb table lists in-frame clones only, not all of them. Of more than 100,000 clones listed, roughly 80% are singletons. Sequences were obtained from PBMCs or T cells enriched from blood (not recorded which). The receptors shown here come from a middle-aged man with acute COVID-19.

The V gene is TRBV5-1, the J gene TRBJ2-1, with TRBD2 matching 11 bases. The length of the CDR3 is 15 residues. CDR1 is SGHRS and CDR2 is YFSETQ in the germline V gene. The V gene end was trimmed by 4 bases and the J gene end by 8 bases; junction bases not matched to a gene: 8. For the CDR3, the DNA is TGCGCCAGCAGCCTTCGACTAGCGGGGAGCGATGAGCAGTTCTTC. It encodes CASSLRLAGSDEQFF.

This clone came up once. This rearrangement joins TRBV7-8 to TRBJ1-4; TRBD1 matches at 9 bases. The trim removed 5 bases at V and 8 bases at J, leaving 12 bases unmatched. The CDR3 has 16 amino acids. The germline CDR1 and CDR2 sequences are SGHVS and FQNEAQ. The CDR3 protein is CASSHLIQGAGEKLFF. In DNA, the CDR3 is TGTGCCAGCAGCCATCTTATACAGGGGGCGGGAGAAAAACTGTTTTTT.

V gene TRBV5-1 combines with J gene TRBJ2-2; D is possibly TRBD2 (5 bases). Germline-derived CDR1 and CDR2 are SGHRS and YFSETQ. This CDR3 comprises 14 residues. V gave up 4 bases and J gave up 5 bases, with 12 bases separating them. The CDR3 protein is CASSPLGVTGELFF. DNA of the CDR3: TGCGCCAGCAGCCCGCTCGGGGTTACCGGGGAGCTGTTTTTT.

CDR3 protein: CASSLRHLNQPQHF. For the CDR3, the DNA is TGTGCCAGCAGCTTAAGACACCTCAATCAGCCCCAGCATTTT. The chain combines TRBV7-2 with TRBJ1-5; no firm D call. Trimming shortened V by 2 bases and J by 3 bases, and 8 bases separated the two germline ends. The CDR3 spans 14 residues. Germline lookup yields CDR1 SGHTA and CDR2 FQGNSA.

The rearrangement joins TRBV25-1 to TRBJ2-3; perhaps TRBD1 as D (5 bases). The CDR3 is 15 residues long. V was cut by 2 bases and J by 2 bases, with 11 bases left in between. Per germline, CDR1 MGHDK and CDR2 SYGVNS. This CDR3 is CASSEGAAHTDTQYF. The CDR3 DNA reads TGTGCCAGCAGTGAAGGGGCAGCTCACACAGATACGCAGTATTTT.

This clone was recorded only once. This chain joins TRBV7-2 and TRBJ2-1, with 9 bases identical to TRBD2. J gave up 7 bases and V 5 bases, and 6 bases lay outside the gene matches. This CDR3 has 14 residues. The germline gives CDR1 SGHTA, CDR2 FQGNSA. This CDR3 is CASSPFAGGNEQFF. In DNA form, the CDR3 reads TGTGCCAGCAGCCCCTTCGCGGGGGGGAATGAGCAGTTCTTC.

CDR3 region: CASSPWTGGEGYTF. The CDR3 coding sequence is TGTGCCAGCAGCCCTTGGACAGGGGGCGAGGGCTACACCTTC. The V and J genes are TRBV3-1 (or the pseudogene TRBV3-2) and TRBJ1-2; 11 positions match TRBD1. CDR1 and CDR2 (germline): LGHDT, YNNKEL (reference sequence). Germline trimming cut 4 bases from V and 8 bases from J; bases unmatched to any gene: 6. The CDR3 is made up of 14 amino acids.

The chain is built from TRBV3-1 (or the pseudogene TRBV3-2) and TRBJ2-2, with 8 bases lining up with TRBD1. V shed 4 bases and J 7 bases; nucleotides not matched to a gene: 11. Germline loops: CDR1 LGHDT, CDR2 YNNKEL (reference sequence). This CDR3 contains 16 residues. CDR3 nucleotides: TGTGCCAGCAGCCGTGGACAGGGAGAATCAGGCGGGGAGCTGTTTTTT. This translates into CASSRGQGESGGELFF.

Here the CDR3 DNA reads TGTGCCAGCAGGAAGGAGGGAAACACCGGGGAGCTGTTTTTT. Protein sequence: CASRKEGNTGELFF. V gene TRBV2 combines with J gene TRBJ2-2, with D possibly being TRBD2 (6 bases). The germline V and J ends were trimmed by 6 bases and 2 bases, with 10 bases remaining between them. Per the germline V gene, CDR1 is SNHLY and CDR2 is FYNNEI. The CDR3 contains 14 residues. The full variable domain, its missing parts supplied by reference TRBV2 and TRBJ2-2, is EPEVTQTPSHQVTQMGQEVILRCVPISNHLYFYWYRQILGQKVEFLVSFYNNEISEKSEIFDDQFSVERPDGSNFTLKIRSTKLEDSAMYFCASRKEGNTGELFFGEGSRLTVL.

The rearrangement uses TRBV6-1 and TRBJ1-2; 9 bases align to TRBD1. V shed 0 bases, J shed 6 bases, and the junction held 5 bases outside the gene matches. The CDR3 is 15 residues long. Germline assignment: CDR1 MNHNS and CDR2 SASEGT. The CDR3 loop is CASSEAGTGLHGYTF. CDR3 bases: TGTGCCAGCAGTGAAGCGGGGACAGGGTTGCATGGCTACACCTTC.

This clone has a single count. Written as DNA, the CDR3 is TGTGCCAGCAGCCCAGAAGGGGACTCCTCGTTGGGCATTCAGTACTTC. It yields the protein CASSPEGDSSLGIQYF. The chain uses TRBV7-8 and TRBJ2-4, with TRBD2 as a possible D gene (6 bases). This CDR3 is 16 amino acids long. Germline values: CDR1 SGHVS, CDR2 FQNEAQ. The germline V and J ends were trimmed by 5 bases and 9 bases, with 23 bases remaining between them.

This clone was detected once. The chain has TRBV10-3 and TRBJ1-5; 10 bases fit TRBD1. Trimming cost V 9 bases and J 5 bases; bases outside gene matches: 10. The CDR3 loop spans 15 amino acids. Germline lookup yields CDR1 ENHRY and CDR2 SYGVKD. CDR3 DNA: TGTGCCATAGGACAGGGGGGTCCTGCCGATCAGCCCCAGCATTTT. Translation: CAIGQGGPADQPQHF.

This clone was seen only a few times. The chain carries TRBV7-3 and TRBJ2-1; TRBD2 matches 7 bases. This CDR3 contains 15 residues. Germline V CDR1 and CDR2: SGHTA, FQGTGA. The trim removed 1 base at V and 9 bases at J, leaving 9 bases unmatched. CDR3 coding DNA: TGTGCCAGCAGCTTAATTAGCGGGTCCCGCGGTGAGCAGTTCTTC. Protein product: CASSLISGSRGEQFF.

The gene calls are TRBV6-1 and TRBJ1-2, with TRBD1 matching over 7 bases. V was pared by 4 bases and J by 4 bases, with 15 bases of the junction left unmatched. From germline, CDR1 is MNHNS and CDR2 SASEGT. The length of the CDR3 is 17 residues. The CDR3 here is CASSGDPRGRRGYGYTF. As DNA, the CDR3 is TGTGCCAGCAGTGGAGACCCGAGGGGGCGCCGGGGCTATGGCTACACCTTC.

The J gene is TRBJ2-1, the V gene TRBV6-1, with 11 bases matching TRBD2. CDR1 is MNHNS and CDR2 is SASEGT in the germline V gene. Trimming at V came to 4 bases and at J to 7 bases, leaving 15 bases not matched to a gene. The CDR3 sequence is 18 residues long. Here the CDR3 reads CASSGWRLAGGFENEQFF. CDR3 nucleotides: TGTGCCAGCAGTGGGTGGAGGTTAGCGGGAGGGTTCGAAAATGAGCAGTTCTTC.

There are a few counts of this clone. The chain combines TRBV3-1 (or the pseudogene TRBV3-2) with TRBJ1-5; the match to TRBD1 covers 7 bases. V was clipped by 4 bases and J by 4 bases; unmatched bases: 10. This CDR3 region has 16 residues. Germline V lookup: CDR1 LGHDT, CDR2 YNNKEL (reference sequence). This CDR3 is CASSPSGTDLNQPQHF. The CDR3 coding sequence is TGTGCCAGCAGCCCGTCTGGGACAGACCTAAATCAGCCCCAGCATTTT.

The rearrangement joins TRBV9 to TRBJ2-2; D might be TRBD2 (6 bases). Germline CDR1 reads SGDLS; CDR2 reads YYNGEE. The CDR3 runs to 17 residues. The V and J ends lost 4 bases and 1 base respectively, with 17 bases between them. The CDR3 sequence: CASSPSGVAVNTGELFF. In DNA, the CDR3 is TGTGCCAGCAGCCCTAGTGGGGTAGCGGTGAACACCGGGGAGCTGTTTTTT.

CDR3 DNA: TGTGCCAGCAGTTACGACAGGGGAAACACCGGGGAGCTGTTTTTT. Translating gives CASSYDRGNTGELFF. This chain links TRBV6-6 with TRBJ2-2, with TRBD1 matching over 8 bases. The CDR3 sequence is 15 residues long. Germline V gene data show CDR1 as MNHNY and CDR2 as SVGAGI (reference sequence). Trimming took 2 bases from V and 2 from J; bases not matched to a gene: 1.

The chain combines TRBV19 with TRBJ2-5; TRBD2 is a possible D gene (6 bases). CDR3 length: 16 amino acids. Looked up from germline, CDR1 is LNHDA and CDR2 is SQIVND (reference sequence). The germline V and J ends were trimmed by 1 base and 2 bases, with 14 bases remaining between them. As DNA, the CDR3 is TGTGCCAGTAGTATAGGTGGTGCCGGGGGACAAGAGACCCAGTACTTC. Translation: CASSIGGAGGQETQYF. Full variable domain (remainder filled in from reference TRBV19 and TRBJ2-5): DGGITQSPKYLFRKEGQNVTLSCEQNLNHDAMYWYRQDPGQGLRLIYYSQIVNDFQKGDIAEGYSVSREKKESFPLTVTSAQKNPTAFYLCASSIGGAGGQETQYFGPGTRLLVL.

The chain links TRBV16 to TRBJ1-1, with D possibly being TRBD1 (6 bases). With 0 bases removed from V and 10 bases from J, the gap between germline ends came to 15 bases. CDR1 and CDR2 (germline): KGHSY, FQNENV. CDR3 length: 14 residues. The CDR3, as DNA: TGTGCCAGCAGCCAATCATCAGGGGCGGTCGCAGCTTTCTTT. Its translation: CASSQSSGAVAAFF. The variable domain in full, with the rest retrieved from reference TRBV16 and TRBJ1-1, is GEEVAQTPKHLVRGEGQKAKLYCAPIKGHSYVFWYQQVLKNEFKFLISFQNENVFDETGMPKERFSAKCLPNSPCSLEIQATKLEDSAVYFCASSQSSGAVAAFFGQGTRLTVV.

V gene TRBV5-5 combines with J gene TRBJ2-2; TRBD1 agrees at 9 bases. The CDR3 covers 15 residues. V lost 1 base to trimming and J lost 5 bases; unmatched junction nucleotides: 3. Germline values: CDR1 SGHKS, CDR2 YYEKEE (reference sequence). Here the CDR3 DNA reads TGTGCCAGCAGCTTGTGGGACAGGGCGACCGGGGAGCTGTTTTTT. Amino acid sequence: CASSLWDRATGELFF.

The V and J genes are TRBV5-1 and TRBJ2-7, with TRBD1 matching 7 bases. V trimming: 0 bases; J trimming: 1 base; junction bases outside the gene matches: 1. This CDR3 spans 14 amino acids. Germline V lookup: CDR1 SGHRS, CDR2 YFSETQ. The CDR3 loop is CASSLGQGSYEQYF. CDR3 in DNA: TGCGCCAGCAGCTTGGGACAGGGATCCTACGAGCAGTACTTC. The full variable domain, in which reference TRBV5-1 and TRBJ2-7 provide the parts outside the CDR3, is KAGVTQTPRYLIKTRGQQVTLSCSPISGHRSVSWYQQTPGQGLQFLFEYFSETQRNKGNFPGRFSGRQFSNSRSEMNVSTLELGDSALYLCASSLGQGSYEQYFGPGTRLTVT.